This T cell receptor beta chain originates from a study of shared clonotypes between healthy human individuals. This clone came up a few times. The CDR3 covers 13 residues. The V end was cut by 4 bases, the J end by 4 bases, with 10 bases between. Germline V lookup: CDR1 MDHEN, CDR2 SYDVKM. Only Caucasian adults living in Nashville, Tennessee made up the donor group. Assay execution took place at the deep level. TCRdb's copy holds only in-frame clones and misses some; the assay was immunoSEQ multiplex PCR. Here the sample spans about 490,000 clones, approximately 80% being singletons. The chain joins TRBV28 to TRBJ1-1; D call uncertain. The specimen sequenced was PBMCs. This clonotype was obtained from a woman in her thirties or forties in good health. Some clones in this sample may be carry-over from other donors' samples. The CDR3 protein is CASSWYTSTEAFF. The CDR3 nucleotides read TGTGCCAGCAGTTGGTATACGAGCACTGAAGCTTTCTTT.